The present T cell receptor beta chain was sequenced within a study of B cell selection in AIRE deficiency. Regulatory T cells were sorted as CD4+CD25hiCD127low/negative cells. CDR3 length: 16 amino acids. J was trimmed by 0 bases and V by 2 bases; bases with no gene match: 5. Germline values: CDR1 KGHSH, CDR2 LQKENI. Sequencing was performed with immunoSEQ multiplex PCR; in TCRdb, only in-frame clones are kept and a portion is missing. The sample includes 28,000 or so clones, around 92% of them seen just once. Material for sequencing was CD4+CD25+ Tregs sorted from PBMCs. The TCR sequence derives from a human donor in good health. This chain uses TRBV18 with TRBJ1-1; 8 nucleotides align to TRBD1. In DNA form, the CDR3 reads TGTGCCAGCTCACCAACAGGACAGGGCATGAACACTGAAGCTTTCTTT. Translation gives CASSPTGQGMNTEAFF. The full variable domain, completed using reference TRBV18 and TRBJ1-1, is NAGVMQNPRHLVRRRGQEARLRCSPMKGHSHVYWYRQLPEEGLKFMVYLQKENIIDESGMPKERFSAEFPKEGPSILRIQQVVRGDSAAYFCASSPTGQGMNTEAFFGQGTRLTVV.